This is a list of T cell receptor beta chains from one sample in a study of radiation and T cells in renal cell carcinoma. The protocol was immunoSEQ multiplex PCR, while the TCRdb copy is restricted to in-frame clones and leaves out a portion. Of about 12,000 clones listed, more than 30% are singletons. Sequencing was performed on tumor tissue, taken from a patient whose treatment included radiotherapy and nephrectomy. These receptors originate from a man in his sixties with renal cell carcinoma. The CDR3 runs from the conserved cysteine through the conserved F or W. A D gene is named only where the DNA matches it firmly. Clone size appears in some rows only: once, few, many, or a class for an expanded clone.

TGTGCCAGCAGTTACGCCACATCGTCAGGATCTGGGGGCTACACCTTC CASSYATSSGSGGYTF TRBV6-5 NA TRBJ1-2 NA
TGTGCCAGCAGCCTTAACACTGAAGCTTTCTTT CASSLNTEAFF TRBV14 few TRBJ1-1 NA
TGTGCCAGCAGCCAAGATCACTTGGGAGTCCTCCCTAACAATGAGCAGTTCTTC CASSQDHLGVLPNNEQFF TRBV14 NA TRBJ2-1 NA
TGTGCCAGCAGCTTAGGAATAGGAGAGACCCAGTACTTC CASSLGIGETQYF TRBV7-9 few TRBJ2-5 NA
TGTGCCAGCAGCGGCGGAGAGACCACAGATACGCAGTATTTT CASSGGETTDTQYF TRBV5-6 NA TRBJ2-3 NA
TGCAGCGTTGGACAGACCTCTGGAAACACCATATATTTT CSVGQTSGNTIYF TRBV29-1 few TRBJ1-3 NA
TGTGCCAGCGCCCGTAGCGGGGCACTTAGGACAGATACGCAGTATTTT CASARSGALRTDTQYF TRBV9 NA TRBJ2-3 TRBD2
TGTGCCAGCTCACCACCAGGGGACTTATACAATGAGCAGTTCTTC CASSPPGDLYNEQFF TRBV18 few TRBJ2-1 NA
TGTGCCAGCAGCGCCGACGTTGCAACTAATGAAAAACTGTTTTTT CASSADVATNEKLFF TRBV2 NA TRBJ1-4 NA
TGTGCCAGCAGCTGGGGAGTACAAAGGGCTAACTATGGCTACACCTTC CASSWGVQRANYGYTF TRBV5-6 NA TRBJ1-2 NA
TGTGCCAGCAGTGACAGGGTTGGTGGCTACACCTTC CASSDRVGGYTF TRBV28 few TRBJ1-2 TRBD1
TGTGCCAGCAGCCTAGTGTCGGCGAACACCGGGGAGCTGTTTTTT CASSLVSANTGELFF TRBV7-2 few TRBJ2-2 NA
TGTGCCTGGAGTTTCAGGGAGAAACTGTTTTTT CAWSFREKLFF TRBV30 medium-sized TRBJ1-4 NA
TGCAGCGTTTCTGTCAACGCGGGATTCACAGATACGCAGTATTTT CSVSVNAGFTDTQYF TRBV29-1 NA TRBJ2-3 NA
TGTGCCATCAGTGAGGGGGCGGGGTACACAGATACGCAGTATTTT CAISEGAGYTDTQYF TRBV10-3 few TRBJ2-3 NA
TGCGCCAGCAGCCAAGATCTGGGGAACCTCTATGGCTACACCTTC CASSQDLGNLYGYTF TRBV4-1 few TRBJ1-2 NA
TGTGCCAGCTCACCAATATCTAGGAGGGACAATGAGCAGTTCTTC CASSPISRRDNEQFF TRBV18 NA TRBJ2-1 NA